This entry concerns a single T cell receptor beta chain. Its recognized antigen is unknown. Within one base of it there is no much larger clone, and no base qualities were kept. Sample treatment or condition, as interpreted from the label and publication: allogeneic hematopoietic cell transplantation with graft depleted of TCRalphabeta T cells and CD19 B cells. Transplant recipients were children who received TCRalphabeta/CD19-depleted allogeneic hematopoietic cell grafts. Library preparation employed PCR. The sequencer was an Illumina HiSeq 2500. TCR libraries were prepared with molecular barcoding, using unique molecular identifiers to normalize TCRbeta repertoire quantification. The public reads were reanalyzed by TCRdb: fastp trimming at Q25, MiXCR alignment, in-frame beta chains only. All rows with the same CDR3 protein become a single entry with the most common DNA and genes. The sample table holds some 81,000 distinct CDR3 sequences, of which around 14% were seen once. The ten largest clones take up 25% to 30% of the sample.

This record comes from a study of T-cell reconstitution after alpha-beta-depleted transplantation in children listed by TCRdb under 2016. Study-wide context: Using TCR repertoire profiling, the study followed T-cell immune reconstitution in a quantitative way in children after TCRalphabeta/CD19-depleted allogeneic hematopoietic cell transplantation.

The study at large found these results: Apparently early alphabetaT-cell count recovery about two months after transplant reportedly relied on only several hundred rapidly expanded clones derived from non-depleted graft cells. In some patients, the high TCRbeta diversity seen at day 60 was put down to recipient T cells and intrathymic progenitors that had survived conditioning. Over the following months the frequencies of hyperexpanded clones went down, and after one year T-cell counts and TCRbeta diversity were mostly credited to newly produced T cells.

The germline V gene (reference sequence) yields DFQATT for CDR1 and SNEGSKA for CDR2. Reading from cysteine to phenylalanine, the CDR3 counts 13 amino acids. CDR3 DNA is the only sequence kept; it has 39 bases, read in frame from the first base. V is clipped by 6 bases and J by 10 bases, and the sequence between their germline boundaries is 16 bases long. This receptor was identified in a male patient aged 2 to 9 who had a stem cell transplant for acute lymphoblastic leukemia, so the T cells may come from the graft donor. The specimen comprised PBMCs, mostly from graft donor cells, sampled 180 days after TCRalphabeta/CD19-depleted stem cell transplant. This chain joins TRBV20-1 to TRBJ1-6; the D gene cannot be named for sure. In nucleotides, the sequence is TGCAGTGCCCCTGTAGGTTACTACTCACCCCTCCACTTT. It codes for CSAPVGYYSPLHF.